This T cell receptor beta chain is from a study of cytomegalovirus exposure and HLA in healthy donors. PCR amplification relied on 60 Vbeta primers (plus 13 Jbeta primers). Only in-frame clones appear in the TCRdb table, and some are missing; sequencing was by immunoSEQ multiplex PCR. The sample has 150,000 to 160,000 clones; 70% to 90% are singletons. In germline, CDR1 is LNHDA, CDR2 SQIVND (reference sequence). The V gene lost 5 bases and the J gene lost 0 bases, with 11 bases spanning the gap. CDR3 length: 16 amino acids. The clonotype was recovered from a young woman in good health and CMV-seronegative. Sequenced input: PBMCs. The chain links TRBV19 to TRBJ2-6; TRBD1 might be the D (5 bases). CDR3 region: CASSPDSLSGANVLTF. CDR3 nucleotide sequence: TGTGCCAGTAGTCCCGACAGCCTCTCTGGGGCCAACGTCCTGACTTTC.